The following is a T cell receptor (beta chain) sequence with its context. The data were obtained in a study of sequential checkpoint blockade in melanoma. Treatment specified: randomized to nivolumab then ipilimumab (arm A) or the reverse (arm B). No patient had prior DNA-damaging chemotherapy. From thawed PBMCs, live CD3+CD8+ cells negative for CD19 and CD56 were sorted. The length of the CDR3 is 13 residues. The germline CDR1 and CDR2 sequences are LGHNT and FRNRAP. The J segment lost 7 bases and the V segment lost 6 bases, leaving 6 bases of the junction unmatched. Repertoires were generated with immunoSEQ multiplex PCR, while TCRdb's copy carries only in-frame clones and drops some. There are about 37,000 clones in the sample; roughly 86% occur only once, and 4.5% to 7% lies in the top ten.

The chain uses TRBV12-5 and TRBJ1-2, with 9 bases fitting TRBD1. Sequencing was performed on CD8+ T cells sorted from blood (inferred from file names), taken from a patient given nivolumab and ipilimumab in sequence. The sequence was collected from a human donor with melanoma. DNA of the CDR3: TGTGCTAGTGGCCTAAACAGGGGGCTTGGCTACACCTTC. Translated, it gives CASGLNRGLGYTF.